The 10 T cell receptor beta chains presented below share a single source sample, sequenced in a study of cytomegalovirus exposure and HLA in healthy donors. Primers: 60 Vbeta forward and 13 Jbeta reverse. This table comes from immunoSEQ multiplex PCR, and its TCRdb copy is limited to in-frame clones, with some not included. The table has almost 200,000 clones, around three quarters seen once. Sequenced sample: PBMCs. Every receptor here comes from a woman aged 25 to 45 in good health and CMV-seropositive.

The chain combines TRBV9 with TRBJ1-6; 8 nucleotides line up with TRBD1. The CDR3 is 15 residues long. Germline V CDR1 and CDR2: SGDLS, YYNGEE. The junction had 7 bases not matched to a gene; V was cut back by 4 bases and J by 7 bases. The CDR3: CASSRQGALNSPLHF. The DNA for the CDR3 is TGTGCCAGCAGCCGGCAGGGGGCGCTCAATTCACCCCTCCACTTT.

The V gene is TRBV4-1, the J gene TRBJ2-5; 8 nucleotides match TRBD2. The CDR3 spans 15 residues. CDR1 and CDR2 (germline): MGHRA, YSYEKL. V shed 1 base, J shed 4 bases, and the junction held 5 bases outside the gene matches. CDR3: CASSQGRLAGETQYF. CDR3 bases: TGCGCCAGCAGCCAAGGGCGGCTAGCGGGAGAGACCCAGTACTTC.

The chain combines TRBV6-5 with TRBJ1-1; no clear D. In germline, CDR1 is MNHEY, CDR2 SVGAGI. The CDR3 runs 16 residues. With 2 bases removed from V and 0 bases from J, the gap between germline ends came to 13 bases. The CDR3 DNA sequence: TGTGCCAGCAGTTACGGATGGGCAGAATTGAACACTGAAGCTTTCTTT. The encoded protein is CASSYGWAELNTEAFF.

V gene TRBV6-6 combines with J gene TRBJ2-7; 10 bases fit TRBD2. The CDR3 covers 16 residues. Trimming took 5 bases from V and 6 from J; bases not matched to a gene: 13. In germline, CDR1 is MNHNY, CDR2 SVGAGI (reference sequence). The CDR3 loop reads CASSGPSGSPLFEQYF. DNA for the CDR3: TGTGCCAGCAGTGGGCCTAGCGGGAGTCCCCTATTCGAGCAGTACTTC.

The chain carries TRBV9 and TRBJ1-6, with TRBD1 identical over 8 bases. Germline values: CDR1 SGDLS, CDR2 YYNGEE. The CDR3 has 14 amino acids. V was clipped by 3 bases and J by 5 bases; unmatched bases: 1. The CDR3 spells CASSGTGNNSPLHF. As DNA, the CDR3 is TGTGCCAGCAGCGGGACAGGGAATAATTCACCCCTCCACTTT. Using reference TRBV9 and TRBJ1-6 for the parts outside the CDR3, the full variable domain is DSGVTQTPKHLITATGQRVTLRCSPRSGDLSVYWYQQSLDQGLQFLIQYYNGEERAKGNILERFSAQQFPDLHSELNLSSLELGDSALYFCASSGTGNNSPLHFGNGTRLTVT.

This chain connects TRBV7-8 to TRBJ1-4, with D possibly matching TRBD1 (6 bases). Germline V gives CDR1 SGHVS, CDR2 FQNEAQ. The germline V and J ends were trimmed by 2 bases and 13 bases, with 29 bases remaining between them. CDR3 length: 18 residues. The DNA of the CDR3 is TGTGCCAGCAGCTTATTCACCGGGGGGGGCGGACTAGGCGTGGGACTGTTTTTT. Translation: CASSLFTGGGGLGVGLFF.

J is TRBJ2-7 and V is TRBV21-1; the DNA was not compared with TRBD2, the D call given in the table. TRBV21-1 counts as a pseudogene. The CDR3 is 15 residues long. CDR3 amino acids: CASTTRTSGRYEQYF. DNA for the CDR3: TGTGCCAGCACCACAAGGACTAGCGGGAGATACGAGCAGTACTTC.

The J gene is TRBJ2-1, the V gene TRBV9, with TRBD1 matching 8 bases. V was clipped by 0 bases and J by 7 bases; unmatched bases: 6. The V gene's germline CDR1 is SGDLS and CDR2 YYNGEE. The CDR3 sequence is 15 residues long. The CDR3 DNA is TGTGCCAGCAGCGTAGGACAGGGGTCGTGGAATGAGCAGTTCTTC. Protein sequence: CASSVGQGSWNEQFF. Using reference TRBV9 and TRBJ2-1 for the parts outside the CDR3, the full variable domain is DSGVTQTPKHLITATGQRVTLRCSPRSGDLSVYWYQQSLDQGLQFLIQYYNGEERAKGNILERFSAQQFPDLHSELNLSSLELGDSALYFCASSVGQGSWNEQFFGPGTRLTVL.

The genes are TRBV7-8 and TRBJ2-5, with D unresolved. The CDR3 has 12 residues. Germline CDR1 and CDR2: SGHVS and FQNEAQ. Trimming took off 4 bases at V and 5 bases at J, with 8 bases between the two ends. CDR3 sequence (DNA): TGTGCCAGCAGCTGGTATCGGGAGACCCAGTACTTC. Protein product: CASSWYRETQYF.

The CDR3 DNA is TGTGCCAGCAGTCCTTTCAGCGGGAGGGCCTACAATGAGCAGTTCTTC. Its protein product is CASSPFSGRAYNEQFF. The chain uses TRBV7-2 and TRBJ2-1; TRBD2 agrees at 10 bases. Germline-derived CDR1 and CDR2 are SGHTA and FQGNSA. V dropped 6 bases and J dropped 2; count of bases not matched to a gene: 7. The CDR3 covers 16 residues.